A selection of T cell receptor beta chains follows, all from one sample in a study of response to subunit inactivated influenza vaccine. TCRdb passed the RT-PCR reads through MiXCR, listing each CDR3 protein once. The sample holds more than 150,000 distinct CDR3 sequences; about 9% are singletons and the top ten take about a tenth. The source was non-naive T cells sorted from PBMCs, collected on the day of vaccination. The receptors were gathered from a man in his forties or fifties who received an inactivated influenza vaccine. Each CDR3 is given with its conserved first and last residue. The order of the fields is CDR3 length, D gene, V gene, J gene, clone size, CDR3 DNA, CDR3 protein. The D gene is left open where the match is weak. Where a row states a size, it is once, few, many or the class of an expanded clone; other rows omit it.

14,NA,TRBV2,TRBJ2-2,few,TGTGCCAGCAGTGAAGGTGGGGCGACCGGGGAGCTGTTTTTT,CASSEGGATGELFF
15,TRBD2,TRBV12-3/TRBV12-4,TRBJ2-3,many,TGTGCCAGCAGTTTAGGGGGGGGTCTAACAGATACGCAGTATTTT,CASSLGGGLTDTQYF
15,NA,TRBV3-1,TRBJ2-2,few,TGTGCCAGCAGCCCCTGGGGAGAGTACACCGGGGAGCTGTTTTTT,CASSPWGEYTGELFF
14,NA,TRBV7-9,TRBJ2-3,NA,TGTGCCAGCAGCTTAAGGGGGAGTCCAGATACGCAGTATTTT,CASSLRGSPDTQYF
14,TRBD1,TRBV7-9,TRBJ1-6,NA,TGTGCCAGCAGCTCGGGACAGTCTAATTCACCCCTCCACTTT,CASSSGQSNSPLHF
15,TRBD2,TRBV6-2/TRBV6-3,TRBJ2-5,NA,TGTGCCAGCAGTTCCCTAGCGGGGGGGCGCGAGACCCAGTACTTC,CASSSLAGGRETQYF
15,TRBD1,TRBV29-1,TRBJ2-1,few,TGCAGCGCTCGAGCGACGGGACAGGGGGACAATGAGCAGTTCTTC,CSARATGQGDNEQFF
13,TRBD2,TRBV10-2,TRBJ2-3,many,TGCGCCAGCTCGGGGGGAGGGGCAGATACGCAGTATTTT,CASSGGGADTQYF
18,NA,TRBV5-6,TRBJ2-5,many,TGTGCCAGCAGCTTAGGGCATCTCCTTGTAGGGGCCGGGGAGACCCAGTACTTC,CASSLGHLLVGAGETQYF
15,NA,TRBV12-3/TRBV12-4,TRBJ1-6,few,TGTGCCAGCAGGGTGGGGAAGTTGGGGAATTCACCCCTCCACTTT,CASRVGKLGNSPLHF
16,NA,TRBV5-1,TRBJ2-3,NA,TGCGCCAGCAGCTTGGGGGGCGGGCTCAGCACAGATACGCAGTATTTT,CASSLGGGLSTDTQYF
13,NA,TRBV20-1,TRBJ1-1,NA,TGCAGTGCTAGAGGCCTTAAGAACACTGAAGCTTTCTTT,CSARGLKNTEAFF
15,NA,TRBV6-1,TRBJ1-1,few,TGTGCCAGCAGGGGCAGGCTCGGGGTGAACACTGAAGCTTTCTTT,CASRGRLGVNTEAFF
13,NA,TRBV6-2/TRBV6-3,TRBJ2-3,many,TGTGCCAGCAGTTACTCAGGAGTAGATACGCAGTATTTT,CASSYSGVDTQYF
14,NA,TRBV9,TRBJ1-4,few,TGTGCCAGCAGCTCAGGAGGAGCTAATGAAAAACTGTTTTTT,CASSSGGANEKLFF
16,TRBD1,TRBV4-2,TRBJ2-2,few,TGTGCCAGCAGCCAAGGGACAGGGGTAGGCACCGGGGAGCTGTTTTTT,CASSQGTGVGTGELFF
16,NA,TRBV27,TRBJ2-7,NA,TGTGCCAGCAGTCCGACGGACCCGAAGAGCTCCTACGAGCAGTACTTC,CASSPTDPKSSYEQYF
15,TRBD2,TRBV25-1,TRBJ2-5,few,TGTGCCAGCAGTGACCCGGGACTAGCGGGGAGGTCCCAGTACTTC,CASSDPGLAGRSQYF
15,NA,TRBV4-1,TRBJ2-7,few,TGCGCCAGCAGCCAAATTCTCACGGGACGCAACGAGCAGTACTTC,CASSQILTGRNEQYF
15,TRBD2,TRBV2,TRBJ2-5,few,TGTGCCAGCAGTGAGATTAGCGGGAGAGAGGAGACCCAGTACTTC,CASSEISGREETQYF
15,NA,TRBV24-1,TRBJ2-3,few,TGTGCCACCAGTGATCAGATGCGCCCCGCAGATACGCAGTATTTT,CATSDQMRPADTQYF
15,NA,TRBV28,TRBJ1-3,few,TGTGCCAGCAGTACACGGTGGGGGTCTGGAAACACCATATATTTT,CASSTRWGSGNTIYF
14,TRBD1,TRBV12-3/TRBV12-4,TRBJ2-3,NA,TGTGCCAGCAGTTTAGTAGGGGGCGCAGATACGCAGTATTTT,CASSLVGGADTQYF
11,NA,TRBV20-1,TRBJ2-5,many,TGCAGTGCTCCTCGGGGGGAGACCCAGTACTTC,CSAPRGETQYF
15,NA,TRBV10-3,TRBJ2-7,NA,TGTGCCATCAGTAAAGCCGGGACGGCATCCTACGAGCAGTACTTC,CAISKAGTASYEQYF
14,TRBD1,TRBV4-3,TRBJ2-1,few,TGCGCCAGCAGCCAAGGACAGGGGATCAATGAGCAGTTCTTC,CASSQGQGINEQFF
15,NA,TRBV18,TRBJ2-1,NA,TGTGCCAGCTCATCTATACCAGACGGGTACAATGAGCAGTTCTTC,CASSSIPDGYNEQFF
16,NA,TRBV7-8,TRBJ1-5,NA,TGTGCCAGCAGCTTAGGGGGACGAGGGAGCAATCAGCCCCAGCATTTT,CASSLGGRGSNQPQHF